The 20 T cell receptor beta chains in this list originate from one sample, sequenced in a study of blood T cell repertoires in COVID-19. The table came from immunoSEQ multiplex PCR; TCRdb's copy has only in-frame clones and leaves some out. The table shows about 120,000 clones, with 85% occurring only once. Sequencing was performed on peripheral blood. These receptors all stem from a man aged 55 to 70 with acute or convalescent COVID-19.

This clone was found once. As DNA, the CDR3 is TGTGCCAGCAGCGGGGGGACTATAGCGGCCATCACAGATACGCAGTATTTT. It encodes CASSGGTIAAITDTQYF. The chain combines TRBV5-6 with TRBJ2-3; 7 nucleotides line up with TRBD2. CDR1 is SGHDT, CDR2 YYEEEE, per germline. The CDR3 has 17 amino acids. The V gene end was trimmed by 4 bases and the J gene end by 2 bases; junction bases not matched to a gene: 13.

The J gene is TRBJ2-7, the V gene TRBV15, with D tentatively TRBD2 (5 bases). Trimming cost V 5 bases and J 0 bases, with 14 bases left between them. This CDR3 has 15 amino acids. Germline CDR1 is LNHNV and CDR2 is YYDKDF (reference sequence). CDR3 residues: CATSPSRHNSYEQYF. The DNA of the CDR3 is TGTGCCACCAGCCCTAGCCGACATAACTCCTACGAGCAGTACTTC.

This chain links TRBV7-2 with TRBJ1-1; 8 nucleotides agree with TRBD1. Germline CDR1 reads SGHTA; CDR2 reads FQGNSA. The CDR3 runs to 16 residues. V was clipped by 2 bases and J by 4 bases; unmatched bases: 9. The CDR3 reads CASSLYPGGGGTEAFF. The CDR3 bases are TGTGCCAGCAGCTTATACCCAGGGGGCGGGGGCACTGAAGCTTTCTTT.

Here the CDR3 DNA reads TGTGCCACCAGCAGGATCGGGACTAGCTTTTACAATGAGCAGTTCTTC. Translated: CATSRIGTSFYNEQFF. The chain joins TRBV15 to TRBJ2-1, with 9 bases lining up with TRBD2. CDR1 LNHNV and CDR2 YYDKDF come from the germline V gene (reference sequence). The CDR3 covers 16 residues. With 3 bases clipped from V and 4 bases from J, the junction kept 7 bases outside the gene matches.

The rearrangement uses TRBV19 and TRBJ1-5; 10 bases are shared with TRBD1. V shed 3 bases, J shed 3 bases, and the junction held 8 bases outside the gene matches. This CDR3 comprises 17 residues. The germline V gene encodes CDR1 LNHDA and CDR2 SQIVND (reference sequence). Here the CDR3 DNA reads TGTGCCAGTAGTATCGACGGGACAGGGGTACCCAATCAGCCCCAGCATTTT. It yields the protein CASSIDGTGVPNQPQHF.

The gene calls are TRBV2 and TRBJ1-2; 7 bases align to TRBD1. Looked up from germline, CDR1 is SNHLY and CDR2 is FYNNEI. V was clipped by 2 bases and J by 7 bases; unmatched bases: 7. This CDR3 contains 14 residues. CDR3 sequence (DNA): TGTGCCAGCAGTGAATTTGAGGGGGCCGGTGGCTACACCTTC. Protein sequence: CASSEFEGAGGYTF.

The rearrangement uses TRBV23-1 and TRBJ2-7; TRBD1 is a possible D gene (6 bases). TRBV23-1 qualifies as an ORF whose function is uncertain. V lost 4 bases, J lost 2 bases, and 15 bases lay in between. The CDR3 loop spans 15 amino acids. CDR3 nucleotide sequence: TGCGCCAGCAGTCCGCCTGACAGGCGAGCCTACGAGCAGTACTTC. Translated: CASSPPDRRAYEQYF.

The chain couples TRBV7-2 to TRBJ2-7, with D perhaps TRBD2 (6 bases). This CDR3 spans 15 amino acids. From germline, CDR1 is SGHTA and CDR2 FQGNSA. V dropped 5 bases and J dropped 7 bases, with 21 bases sitting between them. CDR3 nucleotide sequence: TGTGCCAGCAGCGTGCTCGGGTCCGGGGGTAGGGAGCAGTACTTC. It is translated as CASSVLGSGGREQYF.

The J gene is TRBJ2-3, the V gene TRBV6-6; D remains ambiguous. V was pared by 8 bases and J by 3 bases, with 6 bases between. CDR1 is MNHNY, CDR2 SVGAGI, per germline (reference sequence). CDR3 length: 11 residues. The CDR3 coding sequence is TGTGCCAGCGAGAGAACAGATACGCAGTATTTT. Its protein is CASERTDTQYF.

The chain carries TRBV10-3 and TRBJ2-7; 9 positions agree with TRBD2. Germline V gives CDR1 ENHRY, CDR2 SYGVKD. The CDR3 contains 16 residues. The V segment lost 0 bases and the J segment 0 bases; nucleotides outside the gene matches: 3. DNA of the CDR3: TGTGCCATCAGTGAGTCCGAGCGGGAGGTCTCCTACGAGCAGTACTTC. This codes for CAISESEREVSYEQYF.

V is TRBV4-2 and J is TRBJ1-6; D not resolved. The CDR3 loop spans 16 amino acids. From germline, CDR1 is LGHNA and CDR2 YNFKEQ. Trimming removed 1 base at V and 3 bases at J, with 10 bases between. Here the CDR3 reads CASSQAAVVYNSPLHF. CDR3 in DNA: TGTGCCAGCAGCCAAGCGGCGGTCGTCTATAATTCACCCCTCCACTTT.

CDR3 nucleotides: TGTGCCAGCTCCCACCTGCCAGCGAGAGAACATAATTCACCCCTCCACTTT. It is translated as CASSHLPAREHNSPLHF. The chain carries TRBV21-1 and TRBJ1-6. TRBV21-1 is a recognized pseudogene. The CDR3 contains 17 residues.

J is TRBJ2-5 and V is TRBV27; 12 nucleotides match TRBD2. Germline-derived CDR1 and CDR2 are MNHEY and SMNVEV (reference sequence). The CDR3 covers 20 residues. Trimming took 7 bases from V and 2 from J; bases not matched to a gene: 20. DNA of the CDR3: TGTGCCAGCACCATACCCCGAGGCACCTCCGGACTAGCGGGACAAGAGACCCAGTACTTC. Amino acids: CASTIPRGTSGLAGQETQYF.

This clone showed up just a few times. The chain joins TRBV27 to TRBJ2-6; 9 nucleotides line up with TRBD1. Germline V gene sequence: CDR1 MNHEY, CDR2 SMNVEV (reference sequence). The CDR3 runs to 17 residues. With V trimmed by 5 bases and J by 4 bases, 9 bases remained unmatched. The CDR3, as DNA: TGTGCCAGCAGTGAAACCGACAGGGGGATCGGGGCCAACGTCCTGACTTTC. Protein sequence: CASSETDRGIGANVLTF.

This chain uses TRBV28 with TRBJ2-7; D is perhaps TRBD2 (5 bases). The germline V gene has CDR1 MDHEN and CDR2 SYDVKM. The CDR3 spans 14 residues. Trimming left V 7 bases short and J 6 bases short, with 19 bases between. The CDR3 region has the DNA TGTGCCAGCACCGCTGCGGGCCCGTTAGGCGAGCAGTACTTC. Translated, it gives CASTAAGPLGEQYF.

The DNA for the CDR3 is TGTGCCAGCAGCCAAGGAGGAGGGAATTCACCCCTCCACTTT. Translation gives CASSQGGGNSPLHF. The chain couples TRBV4-2 to TRBJ1-6; D remains ambiguous. This CDR3 comprises 14 residues. Trimming pared 1 base from V and 7 bases from J, leaving 8 bases between. From germline, CDR1 is LGHNA and CDR2 YNFKEQ.

The V call is TRBV11-2, the J call TRBJ2-5; D uncertain. Trimming stripped 3 bases from V and 2 bases from J, with 10 bases between. Germline V gene sequence: CDR1 SGHAT, CDR2 FQNNGV. The length of the CDR3 is 14 residues. The CDR3 sequence: CASSFGWAQETQYF. The CDR3 coding sequence is TGTGCCAGCAGCTTTGGTTGGGCTCAAGAGACCCAGTACTTC. Drawing the rest from reference TRBV11-2 and TRBJ2-5, the complete variable domain is EAGVAQSPRYKIIEKRQSVAFWCNPISGHATLYWYQQILGQGPKLLIQFQNNGVVDDSQLPKDRFSAERLKGVDSTLKIQPAKLEDSAVYLCASSFGWAQETQYFGPGTRLLVL.

DNA of the CDR3: TGTGCCAGCTCCTTCGGACAGACCTCTGGAAACACCATATATTTT. Translated: CASSFGQTSGNTIYF. This chain links TRBV18 with TRBJ1-3, with a weak D call TRBD1 (6 bases). The CDR3 has 15 residues. Trimming took 6 bases from V and 0 from J, leaving 12 bases between them. Germline V gene sequence: CDR1 KGHSH, CDR2 LQKENI.

This rearrangement joins TRBV19 to TRBJ2-2; 8 bases match TRBD2. CDR3 length equals 17 residues. From germline, CDR1 is LNHDA and CDR2 SQIVND (reference sequence). V was pared by 3 bases and J by 2 bases, with 8 bases of the junction left unmatched. CDR3 bases: TGTGCCAGTAGTATCGGGGTTAGCGGGACCAACACCGGGGAGCTGTTTTTT. Translation: CASSIGVSGTNTGELFF.

This chain uses TRBV10-3 with TRBJ2-5; TRBD2 is a possible D gene (6 bases). This CDR3 comprises 15 residues. Germline V gives CDR1 ENHRY, CDR2 SYGVKD. The V end lost 4 bases, the J end lost 4 bases, and 16 bases lay between the germline ends. The chain's CDR3 is CAISVSGTHAETQYF. For the CDR3, the DNA is TGTGCCATCAGTGTTAGCGGTACCCACGCAGAGACCCAGTACTTC.